The text below deals with one TCR beta chain. This CDR3 contains 13 residues. Germline-derived CDR1 and CDR2 are SGHAT and FQDESV (reference sequence). V lost 2 bases, J lost 6 bases, and 1 base stayed unmatched. TCRdb analysed the 5' RACE reads with MiXCR anew, one entry per CDR3 protein. The sample contains 350,000 to 400,000 distinct CDR3 sequences, about 28% of which appear only once. These data belong to a study of identical twins' blood T cells. The sequencing sample was made of PBMCs. This receptor was taken from a woman aged 18 to 55 in good health. The genes are TRBV11-1 and TRBJ2-7; 10 bases line up with TRBD1. The CDR3 is CASSLWDRGEQYF. CDR3 nucleotide sequence: TGTGCCAGCAGCTTATGGGACAGGGGCGAGCAGTACTTC.